This T cell receptor (beta chain) appears in the sequencing data of a study of T cell changes during pregnancy in multiple sclerosis. Method: immunoSEQ multiplex PCR; TCRdb's copy keeps in-frame clones and lacks some. The profile shows about 42,000 clones, less than 90% of them singletons. From germline, CDR1 is SGHRS and CDR2 YFSETQ. V was pared by 5 bases and J by 1 base, with 20 bases of the junction left unmatched. The CDR3 consists of 19 residues. The chain employs TRBV5-1 and TRBJ1-1, with 7 bases lining up with TRBD1. This TCR derives from a female donor with multiple sclerosis, enrolled in a pregnancy study. The material sequenced was CD4+ T cells from peripheral blood mononuclear cells, taken before pregnancy. CDR3 sequence: CASRYIQGHTPLGNTEAFF. In nucleotides, the CDR3 is TGCGCCAGCAGGTATATACAGGGGCACACACCCCTCGGGAACACTGAAGCTTTCTTT.